This note documents a single T cell receptor beta chain sequence. The repertoire was sequenced with immunoSEQ multiplex PCR; TCRdb's copy has only in-frame clones and lacks some. The profile shows around 91,000 clones, under 85% of them singletons. These data originate in a study of blood T cell repertoires in COVID-19. CDR1 is SQVTM and CDR2 is ANQGSEA in the germline V gene. This CDR3 comprises 12 residues. Sequencing was carried out using peripheral blood. The TCR originated in a human donor in a cohort sampled during active COVID-19. This sequence joins TRBV29-1 and TRBJ1-2; D uncertain. The CDR3 region is CITWEGVYGYTF. In DNA, the CDR3 is TGCATCACGTGGGAGGGAGTTTATGGCTACACCTTC.